The next 4 T cell receptor beta chains were all read from a single sample in a study of metastatic and nonmetastatic thyroid tumors (TCRdb year 2020). Library prep was done by PCR. The sequencing machine was an Illumina HiSeq 4000. TCRdb handled the public reads itself, with Q25 trimming in fastp and clone calling in MiXCR, and kept productive beta chains. This sample is represented by 13,000 to 15,000 clones; 3.6% of them were singletons. The ten largest account for roughly 26% of the sample. None of the patients had been given any treatment before thyroid surgery. The sequenced material came from tumor tissue. These receptors all come from a female donor with papillary thyroid cancer or a benign thyroid nodule (not recorded which). Some clones in this sample may be carry-over from other donors' samples.

The V gene is TRBV6-1, the J gene TRBJ1-1; D gene ambiguous. The V end was cut by 11 bases, the J end by 3 bases, with 16 bases between. Looked up from germline, CDR1 is MNHNS and CDR2 is SASEGT. The CDR3 is 13 residues long. Here the CDR3 DNA reads TGTGCCTGCACGAGGGAGTTGGACACTGAAGCTTTCTTT. The encoded protein is CACTRELDTEAFF.

This clone showed up just a few times. J is TRBJ2-3 and V is TRBV20-1; possible D gene TRBD1, 5 bases. The CDR3 runs 14 residues. V was pared by 5 bases and J by 0 bases, with 12 bases between. Per the germline V gene, CDR1 is DFQATT and CDR2 is SNEGSKA (reference sequence). The CDR3 sequence is CSAPQGISTDTQYF. The CDR3 nucleotides read TGCAGTGCTCCTCAGGGAATTAGCACAGATACGCAGTATTTT.

This clone was seen only a few times. The V gene is TRBV6-1, the J gene TRBJ2-7, with D possibly TRBD1 on 6 matching bases. Trimming took off 8 bases at V and 3 bases at J, with 20 bases between the two ends. Germline assignment: CDR1 MNHNS and CDR2 SASEGT. CDR3 length equals 15 residues. The CDR3 loop reads CASADRPVGLYEQYF. The CDR3 coding sequence is TGTGCCAGCGCCGACAGGCCTGTGGGGCTCTACGAGCAGTACTTC.

The genes are TRBV28 and TRBJ2-7; D gene ambiguous. V was pared by 6 bases and J by 2 bases, with 11 bases between. Germline CDR1 and CDR2: MDHEN and SYDVKM. CDR3 length equals 13 residues. Written as DNA, the CDR3 is TGTGCCAGCAGACCCGGCCGTACCTACGAGCAGTACTTC. Protein sequence: CASRPGRTYEQYF.